The 2 T cell receptor beta chains given below trace back to one sample, sequenced in a study of T cells in Graves' hyperthyroidism and ophthalmopathy (dated 2019 in TCRdb). The method was multiplex PCR. Reads for this sample came from an Illumina HiSeq 2000. Amplification of TCR beta CDR3 regions was carried out from RNA transcripts. A first-round RT-PCR of the TCR CDR3 used the HTBI primer set with the Qiagen OneStep RT-PCR kit. TCRdb applied fastp at Q25 and MiXCR to the public reads, then kept only in-frame beta chains. Each entry is one CDR3 protein sequence, shown with its most common DNA and genes. This sample is represented by hundreds of thousands of distinct CDR3 sequences; roughly 15% of them were singletons. Together, the top ten hold 3.8% of the sample. The specimen was blood. The receptors derive from a woman aged 25 to 45 with Graves' hyperthyroidism.

The V and J genes are TRBV5-1 and TRBJ1-3, with TRBD1 as a possible D gene (5 bases). The CDR3 loop spans 16 amino acids. The V end was cut by 4 bases, the J end by 0 bases, with 14 bases between. CDR1 and CDR2 (germline): SGHRS, YFSETQ. CDR3 sequence: CASSLPSGASGNTIYF. CDR3 in DNA: TGCGCCAGCAGCCTTCCCAGCGGGGCCTCTGGAAACACCATATATTTT.

V usage is TRBV11-2 and J usage is TRBJ2-7; D might be TRBD2 (6 bases). CDR1 and CDR2 (germline): SGHAT, FQNNGV. CDR3 length: 15 amino acids. Between the trimmed V and J ends, which lost 4 bases and 1 base, there was a span of 14 bases. CDR3 sequence reads: CASSWTTSRSYEQYF. CDR3 in DNA: TGTGCCAGCAGCTGGACTACTTCGAGGTCCTACGAGCAGTACTTC.